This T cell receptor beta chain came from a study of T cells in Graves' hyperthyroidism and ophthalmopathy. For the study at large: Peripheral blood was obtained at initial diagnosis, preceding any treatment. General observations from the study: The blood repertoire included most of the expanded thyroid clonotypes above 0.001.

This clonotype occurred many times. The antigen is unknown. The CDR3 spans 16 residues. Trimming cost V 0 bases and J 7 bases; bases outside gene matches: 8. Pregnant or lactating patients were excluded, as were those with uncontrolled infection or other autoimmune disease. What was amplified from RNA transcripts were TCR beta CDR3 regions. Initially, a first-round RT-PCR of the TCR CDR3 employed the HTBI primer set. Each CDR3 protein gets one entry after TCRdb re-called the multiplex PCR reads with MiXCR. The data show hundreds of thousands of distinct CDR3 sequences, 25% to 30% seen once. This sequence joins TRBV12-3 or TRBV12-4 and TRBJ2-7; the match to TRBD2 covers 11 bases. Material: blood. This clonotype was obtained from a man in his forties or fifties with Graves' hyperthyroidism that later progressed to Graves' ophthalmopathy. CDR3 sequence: CASSLALAGGPGEQYF. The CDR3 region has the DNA TGTGCCAGCAGTTTAGCCTTAGCGGGAGGGCCGGGGGAGCAGTACTTC.